This TCR beta chain was sequenced for a study of control samples from healthy donors and cancer patients. Germline V gene sequence: CDR1 KGHDR, CDR2 SFDVKD. The CDR3 runs 15 residues. V was pared by 1 base and J by 1 base, with 8 bases between. Assay: immunoSEQ multiplex PCR; the TCRdb copy retains only in-frame clones and omits some. The data show around 170,000 clones, about 90% seen once. The TCR sequence derives from a woman in her 30s in good health. J is TRBJ2-3 and V is TRBV24-1; D not resolved. The sample taken for sequencing was blood. The CDR3 coding sequence is TGTGCCACCAGTGATTTAACCGACGGCACAGATACGCAGTATTTT. Protein sequence: CATSDLTDGTDTQYF.